Below are 2 T cell receptor beta chains sequenced from a single sample in a study of blood T cell repertoires in COVID-19. Here immunoSEQ multiplex PCR was the method, and the copy in TCRdb shows in-frame clones only, minus some. The repertoire holds some 100,000 clones, around nine tenths seen once, with around 2% in the top ten. Input material: peripheral blood. These receptor sequences come from a man in his fifties with COVID-19, enrolled during active disease.

This clone was seen a handful of times. The chain uses TRBV2 and TRBJ1-5; perhaps TRBD1 as D (5 bases). The CDR3 totals 13 residues. V was trimmed by 7 bases and J by 6 bases, leaving 13 bases between them. Germline V gives CDR1 SNHLY, CDR2 FYNNEI. CDR3 sequence: CASTETGVQPQHF. The CDR3 DNA reads TGTGCCAGCACCGAAACAGGTGTTCAGCCCCAGCATTTT.

This chain connects TRBV29-1 to TRBJ2-2, with TRBD1 matching 9 bases. After removal of 6 bases from V and 4 bases from J, the junction contained 3 bases not matched to a gene. CDR1 is SQVTM, CDR2 ANQGSEA, per germline. The CDR3 loop spans 13 amino acids. The CDR3: CSVDRGGTGELFF. In nucleotides, the CDR3 is TGCAGCGTGGACAGGGGAGGCACCGGGGAGCTGTTTTTT.